These 15 T cell receptor beta chains were sequenced from one sample in a study of blood T cell repertoires in COVID-19. The repertoire was sequenced with immunoSEQ multiplex PCR; TCRdb's copy has only in-frame clones and lacks some. The sample holds approximately 200,000 clones, about 88% seen once. The sample consisted of PBMCs or T cells enriched from blood (not recorded which). These receptors were taken from a woman aged 30 to 39 who had been exposed to COVID-19.

V usage is TRBV27 and J usage is TRBJ1-4; tentatively, D is TRBD1 (5 bases). Germline CDR1 and CDR2: MNHEY and SMNVEV (reference sequence). This CDR3 spans 13 amino acids. The germline V and J ends were trimmed by 5 bases and 7 bases, with 11 bases remaining between them. CDR3 DNA: TGTGCCAGCAGTGCGGGGGGGGGTGAAAAACTGTTTTTT. Translated, it gives CASSAGGGEKLFF.

The chain has TRBV27 and TRBJ1-5, with 7 bases aligning to TRBD1. With 1 base clipped from V and 2 bases from J, the junction kept 2 bases outside the gene matches. The germline V gene encodes CDR1 MNHEY and CDR2 SMNVEV (reference sequence). The CDR3 length is 15 residues. CDR3 loop: CASSLYTGGNQPQHF. In nucleotides, the CDR3 is TGTGCCAGCAGTTTATACACAGGGGGCAATCAGCCCCAGCATTTT.

The rearrangement links TRBV12-3 or TRBV12-4 to TRBJ1-5; 8 bases map to TRBD1. This CDR3 has 12 amino acids. V shed 6 bases and J 6 bases; nucleotides not matched to a gene: 1. The CDR3 DNA follows: TGTGCCAGCAGCCAGGGGGCTCAGCCCCAGCATTTT. This codes for CASSQGAQPQHF.

The chain has TRBV6-1 and TRBJ1-2, with D perhaps matching TRBD1 (6 bases). Germline V lookup: CDR1 MNHNS, CDR2 SASEGT. The CDR3 extends over 15 amino acids. The germline V and J ends were trimmed by 2 bases and 0 bases, with 10 bases remaining between them. This CDR3 reads CASSELWTANYGYTF. The CDR3 coding sequence is TGTGCCAGCAGTGAATTATGGACAGCTAACTATGGCTACACCTTC.

This rearrangement joins TRBV24-1 to TRBJ1-2; no clear D. CDR1 KGHDR and CDR2 SFDVKD come from the germline V gene. Trimming left V 3 bases short and J 6 bases short, with 10 bases between. This CDR3 comprises 13 residues. The CDR3 DNA reads as TGTGCCACCAGTGATCCCGGGGTCCATGGCTACACCTTC. This gives the protein CATSDPGVHGYTF.

V gene TRBV6-2 or TRBV6-3 combines with J gene TRBJ1-6; possibly TRBD1 for D (6 bases). Germline-derived CDR1 and CDR2 are MNHEY and SVGEGT. The length of the CDR3 is 13 residues. Trimming removed 6 bases at V and 9 bases at J, with 12 bases between. In DNA form, the CDR3 reads TGTGCCAGCAGCACAGGGCCGGGTTCACCCCTCCACTTT. Its translation is CASSTGPGSPLHF.

The chain recombines TRBV7-2 with TRBJ2-1; a weak D match, TRBD2 (7 bases). The CDR3 is 16 amino acids. V shed 3 bases and J shed 8 bases, with 20 bases lying between them. Looked up from germline, CDR1 is SGHTA and CDR2 is FQGNSA. The CDR3 reads CASSLGGLPIFDEQFF. The CDR3 nucleotides are TGTGCCAGCAGCTTGGGGGGGCTACCGATATTCGATGAGCAGTTCTTC.

The chain employs TRBV2 and TRBJ1-6, with 8 bases that match TRBD1. From germline, CDR1 is SNHLY and CDR2 FYNNEI. The CDR3 is 15 residues long. The J segment lost 7 bases and the V segment lost 7 bases, leaving 9 bases of the junction unmatched. CDR3 protein: CASNSQGAGNSPLHF. The DNA for the CDR3 is TGTGCCAGCAACTCCCAGGGGGCGGGAAATTCACCCCTCCACTTT.

The chain has TRBV5-1 and TRBJ2-2, with D possibly TRBD1 on 5 matching bases. From germline, CDR1 is SGHRS and CDR2 YFSETQ. The CDR3 extends over 15 amino acids. Trimming stripped 1 base from V and 4 bases from J, with 11 bases between. CDR3 sequence (DNA): TGCGCCAGCAGCTTGAGGCAGGGCCTCACCGGGGAGCTGTTTTTT. As protein: CASSLRQGLTGELFF. The full variable domain, in which reference TRBV5-1 and TRBJ2-2 provide the parts outside the CDR3, is KAGVTQTPRYLIKTRGQQVTLSCSPISGHRSVSWYQQTPGQGLQFLFEYFSETQRNKGNFPGRFSGRQFSNSRSEMNVSTLELGDSALYLCASSLRQGLTGELFFGEGSRLTVL.

The chain couples TRBV6-5 to TRBJ1-4; D possibly corresponds to TRBD1 (6 bases). CDR3 length: 14 residues. From germline, CDR1 is MNHEY and CDR2 SVGAGI. V was clipped by 3 bases and J by 8 bases, with 13 bases between them. The CDR3 coding sequence is TGTGCCAGCAGTTATACAGGGTTTGGCGAAAAACTGTTTTTT. Its protein product is CASSYTGFGEKLFF.

This chain joins TRBV6-2 or TRBV6-3 and TRBJ1-2; TRBD1 might be the D (6 bases). V was cut by 3 bases and J by 4 bases, with 18 bases left in between. This CDR3 comprises 16 residues. CDR1 and CDR2 (germline): MNHEY, SVGEGT. The CDR3 loop reads CASSYIPSTGFYGYTF. The CDR3 DNA is TGTGCCAGCAGTTATATCCCCTCCACAGGGTTCTATGGCTACACCTTC.

The chain has TRBV5-1 and TRBJ2-5; 10 bases line up with TRBD1. This CDR3 spans 17 amino acids. CDR1 and CDR2 from the germline V gene are SGHRS and YFSETQ. The J segment lost 0 bases and the V segment lost 6 bases, leaving 11 bases of the junction unmatched. The CDR3 nucleotides read TGCGCCAGCAAGGGTACTCCGGGACAGGGGAACCAAGAGACCCAGTACTTC. Protein product: CASKGTPGQGNQETQYF.

The chain has TRBV12-3 or TRBV12-4 and TRBJ2-3, with D possibly TRBD2 on 6 matching bases. This CDR3 region has 13 residues. Deletions cut 10 bases from V and 2 bases from J, with 13 bases between. CDR3 residues: CATTRGNTDTQYF. The CDR3 region has the DNA TGTGCCACCACCCGGGGGAACACAGATACGCAGTATTTT.

V usage is TRBV15 and J usage is TRBJ1-2; tentatively, D is TRBD1 (6 bases). This CDR3 comprises 15 residues. V lost 5 bases and J 4 bases, leaving 17 bases between the germline ends. Germline V lookup: CDR1 LNHNV, CDR2 YYDKDF (reference sequence). In DNA, the CDR3 is TGTGCCACCAGCTCAGGGGCCGGGTCCGTCTATGGCTACACCTTC. Its protein is CATSSGAGSVYGYTF.

The chain links TRBV6-5 to TRBJ1-2; D is possibly TRBD1 (5 bases). The CDR3 is made up of 14 amino acids. Germline V lookup: CDR1 MNHEY, CDR2 SVGAGI. V lost 2 bases and J 6 bases, leaving 13 bases between the germline ends. For the CDR3, the DNA is TGTGCCAGCAGTTACGTGGGGCGCGCTAATGGCTACACCTTC. Its translation: CASSYVGRANGYTF.